This T cell receptor (beta chain) was identified during a study of T cell changes during pregnancy in multiple sclerosis. This table comes from immunoSEQ multiplex PCR, and its TCRdb copy is limited to in-frame clones, with some not included. The sample records some 60,000 clones, approximately 92% being singletons. This CDR3 is 15 amino acids long. The chain employs TRBV21-1 and TRBJ1-3; TRBD1 is the table's D call, not checked against the DNA. TRBV21-1 is an annotated pseudogene. The TCR comes from a female donor with multiple sclerosis, enrolled in a pregnancy study. Specimen: peripheral blood, collected in the first trimester of pregnancy. CDR3 DNA sequence: TGTGCCAGCAGCTTGTGTTTACACGCACGAAACACCATATATTTT. This translates into CASSLCLHARNTIYF.